This entry lists 18 T cell receptor beta chains sequenced from one sample in a study of T cells in Graves' hyperthyroidism and ophthalmopathy. RNA transcripts yielded amplified TCR beta CDR3 regions. HTBI primers were the set used in a first-round RT-PCR of the TCR CDR3. MiXCR, applied by TCRdb to the multiplex PCR reads, yields one record per CDR3 protein. The table lists a few hundred thousand distinct CDR3 sequences, roughly a sixth of them singletons. The specimen was blood. The receptors originated from a woman in her forties or fifties with Graves' hyperthyroidism.

The V gene is TRBV29-1, the J gene TRBJ1-1; the D is unclear. Germline loops: CDR1 SQVTM, CDR2 ANQGSEA. V was trimmed by 4 bases and J by 0 bases, leaving 15 bases between them. The CDR3 extends over 15 amino acids. The CDR3 protein is CSVVFPHPVNTEAFF. The CDR3 DNA is TGCAGCGTTGTGTTTCCCCATCCGGTGAACACTGAAGCTTTCTTT.

Many counts were recorded for this clonotype. This chain uses TRBV30 with TRBJ2-1; D remains ambiguous. The CDR3 extends over 13 amino acids. V was cut by 4 bases and J by 3 bases, with 10 bases left in between. The germline V gene has CDR1 GTSNPN and CDR2 SVGIG (reference sequence). The CDR3 DNA reads as TGTGCCTGGACACCGGCCCACTACAATGAGCAGTTCTTC. Residues: CAWTPAHYNEQFF.

The table lists this clonotype with many counts. The chain uses TRBV2 and TRBJ1-5; possibly TRBD1 for D (6 bases). V was shortened by 5 bases and J by 0 bases, with 8 bases between the two germline ends. CDR1 SNHLY and CDR2 FYNNEI come from the germline V gene. The CDR3 consists of 14 residues. CDR3 coding DNA: TGTGCCAGCAGTTGGACAGCTAGCAATCAGCCCCAGCATTTT. As protein: CASSWTASNQPQHF.

This clonotype was seen at least ten times. The genes are TRBV28 and TRBJ2-3; weak D call: TRBD2 (6 bases). The V gene's germline CDR1 is MDHEN and CDR2 SYDVKM. Trimming pared 1 base from V and 10 bases from J, leaving 9 bases between. The CDR3 runs to 12 residues. This CDR3 reads CASSLSPGAQYF. The CDR3 DNA follows: TGTGCCAGCAGTTTATCCCCGGGGGCGCAGTATTTT.

This clonotype showed up many times. The gene calls are TRBV7-2 and TRBJ1-2; D is uncertain. The germline V and J ends were trimmed by 5 bases and 6 bases, with 13 bases remaining between them. This CDR3 has 13 residues. CDR1 SGHTA and CDR2 FQGNSA come from the germline V gene. CDR3 coding DNA: TGTGCCAGCAGCCCCAGATGGGCGGATGGCTACACCTTC. Translating it yields CASSPRWADGYTF.

This chain uses TRBV20-1 with TRBJ2-7; 12 bases align to TRBD2. This CDR3 contains 15 residues. The V gene end was trimmed by 1 base and the J gene end by 1 base; junction bases not matched to a gene: 2. Germline V gene data show CDR1 as DFQATT and CDR2 as SNEGSKA (reference sequence). CDR3 residues: CSARGGLAGSYEQYF. DNA of the CDR3: TGCAGTGCTAGAGGCGGACTAGCGGGATCCTACGAGCAGTACTTC.

This clonotype was detected a few times. The V call is TRBV20-1, the J call TRBJ1-1; D is unclear. The V end was cut by 3 bases, the J end by 2 bases, with 7 bases between. The germline V gene encodes CDR1 DFQATT and CDR2 SNEGSKA (reference sequence). The CDR3 loop spans 12 amino acids. The CDR3 reads CSARRVNTEAFF. CDR3 DNA: TGCAGTGCTAGGCGGGTCAACACTGAAGCTTTCTTT.

In its sample, this clonotype was seen a few times. J is TRBJ2-7 and V is TRBV18; perhaps TRBD2 as D (6 bases). This CDR3 comprises 17 residues. The germline V gene has CDR1 KGHSH and CDR2 LQKENI. V was trimmed by 5 bases and J by 0 bases, leaving 20 bases between them. CDR3 DNA sequence: TGTGCCAGCTCAGCCTACCGGGAGCCGCACGGCTCCTACGAGCAGTACTTC. It codes for CASSAYREPHGSYEQYF.

This clonotype has just a few counts. CDR3 DNA: TGCAGTGCTAGAGACCCCCAGGGTCCAGAGACCCAGTACTTC. The encoded protein is CSARDPQGPETQYF. The J gene is TRBJ2-5, the V gene TRBV20-1; TRBD1 is a possible D gene (5 bases). The CDR3 covers 14 residues. The V end lost 0 bases, the J end lost 4 bases, and 12 bases lay between the germline ends. CDR1 and CDR2 from the germline V gene are DFQATT and SNEGSKA (reference sequence).

This clonotype was observed a handful of times. The chain carries TRBV7-9 and TRBJ2-7, with unresolved D. The CDR3 has 14 amino acids. CDR1 SEHNR and CDR2 FQNEAQ come from the germline V gene (reference sequence). Between the trimmed V and J ends, which lost 4 bases and 4 bases, there was a span of 14 bases. In DNA form, the CDR3 reads TGTGCCAGCAGCTCCCTCCAGAATCCTTACGAGCAGTACTTC. It yields the protein CASSSLQNPYEQYF.

This clonotype was detected only once. The chain carries TRBV28 and TRBJ1-6; maybe TRBD1 (6 bases). V shed 5 bases and J shed 0 bases, with 8 bases lying between them. The CDR3 consists of 15 residues. In germline, CDR1 is MDHEN, CDR2 SYDVKM. The CDR3 spells CASSDRSSYNSPLHF. DNA for the CDR3: TGTGCCAGCAGTGACAGGAGCTCCTATAATTCACCCCTCCACTTT.

This clonotype was counted many times. One junction end disagrees with the germline gene, perhaps due to a read error. CDR3 residues: CASSQAGDFYEQYF. DNA for the CDR3: TGTGCCAGCAGTCAAGCGGGAGACTTTTACGAGCAGTACTTC. The gene calls are TRBV6-1 and TRBJ2-7; 8 positions agree with TRBD2. The CDR3 runs to 14 residues. Germline assignment: CDR1 MNHNS and CDR2 SASEGT.

The sample holds many counts of this clonotype. The V and J genes are TRBV6-1 and TRBJ2-1; 8 nucleotides line up with TRBD2. V was pared by 11 bases and J by 5 bases, with 8 bases of the junction left unmatched. Germline CDR1 MNHNS, CDR2 SASEGT. The CDR3 is 13 amino acids. Here the CDR3 reads CAESGSSDNEQFF. The CDR3 DNA sequence: TGTGCCGAGAGCGGGAGCTCGGACAATGAGCAGTTCTTC.

The sample holds many counts of this clonotype. The gene calls are TRBV2 and TRBJ1-2, with D unresolved. Germline V gene sequence: CDR1 SNHLY, CDR2 FYNNEI. The CDR3 totals 13 residues. The ends were cut back, 2 bases at V and 13 bases at J, with 17 bases in the middle. DNA for the CDR3: TGTGCCAGCAGTGAACAGAGCGTCGTCTTGGGCACCTTC. Protein sequence: CASSEQSVVLGTF.

The chain uses TRBV24-1 and TRBJ2-7; 8 positions agree with TRBD1. Germline CDR1 is KGHDR and CDR2 is SFDVKD. V was pared by 9 bases and J by 0 bases, with 3 bases of the junction left unmatched. The CDR3 runs to 13 residues. DNA of the CDR3: TGTGCCACCGCCGACAGGGGCTCCTACGAGCAGTACTTC. Translated, it gives CATADRGSYEQYF.

The rearrangement joins TRBV20-1 to TRBJ2-1, with D maybe TRBD2 (5 bases). Trimming pared 6 bases from V and 1 base from J, leaving 16 bases between. The CDR3 has 15 residues. Germline V lookup: CDR1 DFQATT, CDR2 SNEGSKA (reference sequence). The CDR3 sequence: CSAQLDRVSYNEQFF. In DNA form, the CDR3 reads TGCAGTGCCCAACTAGACCGCGTATCCTACAATGAGCAGTTCTTC.

This clonotype was seen only a few times. The conserved phenylalanine or tryptophan normally closing the CDR3 is absent here, so this likely arose from a read error. The genes are TRBV20-1 and TRBJ1-1; TRBD1 matches 9 bases. The germline V gene has CDR1 DFQATT and CDR2 SNEGSKA (reference sequence). V shed 3 bases and J 0 bases; nucleotides not matched to a gene: 5. The CDR3 length is 15 residues. The CDR3 DNA reads as TGCAGTGCTAGGGCGGGACAGGGATTGAACACTGAAGCTTTCCTT. This sequence encodes CSARAGQGLNTEAFL.

A note on this clonotype: Being one base from a much bigger clone, this may be a read error. V gene TRBV5-6 combines with J gene TRBJ2-1; either TRBD1 or TRBD2 may fit D (5 bases each). Germline V gives CDR1 SGHDT, CDR2 YYEEEE. CDR3 length: 15 residues. The CDR3 DNA reads TGTGTCAGCATGGGGGATTTGGGATCCTACAATGAGCAGTTCTTC. Translating it yields CVSMGDLGSYNEQFF.